The clone carrying this TCR beta chain occurred once. The treatment was: 15 to 20 received Ad26.COV2.S at low or high dose, single or two shots; roughly five received placebo; per-sample allocation not given. Material that was analyzed had been drawn on day 63 after the first vaccine or placebo injection. The method was immunoSEQ multiplex PCR; TCRdb's version includes in-frame clones alone and lacks a portion of them. The table records a few hundred thousand clones, around nine tenths of them present only once. This sample stems from a study of Ad26.COV2.S vaccination and SARS-CoV-2 variants. About the study: Donor was one of the participants in the Ad26.COV2.S arm of the COV1001 trial.

The V gene end was trimmed by 3 bases and the J gene end by 4 bases; junction bases not matched to a gene: 8. There are 16 residues in the CDR3. Per the germline V gene, CDR1 is SGHNT and CDR2 is YENEEA. Source: peripheral blood, taken in a trial of Ad26.COV2.S vaccine versus placebo. This clonotype was sampled from a person between 18 and 65 years old who received the Ad26.COV2.S COVID-19 vaccine or a placebo. The genes are TRBV11-3 and TRBJ2-2; 7 bases are shared with TRBD1. CDR3 DNA: TGTGCCAGCAGCTTCAGAAGACAGGGTCCCACCGGGGAGCTGTTTTTT. It specifies CASSFRRQGPTGELFF.